One and the same sample provided the 31 T cell receptor beta chains below, sequenced in a study of human T cells and chemical hapten exposure. As to time point: patch test 1, 2 weeks after DPC sensitization. The treatment: therapeutic diphenylcyclopropenone sensitization with weekly scalp DPC. TCRdb fed the RACE reads into MiXCR, producing one record per CDR3 protein. Among around 380,000 distinct CDR3 sequences listed, approximately 5% were seen once. The sample was whole blood, taken in connection with sensitization to the hapten diphenylcyclopropenone (DPC). All receptors come from a woman in her 50s with alopecia areata. Some clones in this sample may be carry-over from other donors' samples.

In this sample, this clonotype turned up many times. The chain has TRBV19 and TRBJ2-7; 9 bases line up with TRBD1. Trimming took 9 bases from V and 1 from J; bases not matched to a gene: 7. This CDR3 has 14 residues. Germline V lookup: CDR1 LNHDA, CDR2 SQIVND (reference sequence). The CDR3 region is CASSPGTGSYEQYF. The CDR3 DNA is TGTGCCAGCAGCCCCGGGACAGGGTCCTACGAGCAGTACTTC.

Only a few counts were recorded for this clonotype. This chain connects TRBV10-3 to TRBJ1-4; weak D call: TRBD1 (5 bases). This CDR3 has 12 residues. Germline-derived CDR1 and CDR2 are ENHRY and SYGVKD. Trimming cost V 10 bases and J 3 bases, with 9 bases left between them. This CDR3 is CATRGPNEKLFF. The CDR3 DNA is TGTGCCACTCGGGGCCCTAATGAAAAACTGTTTTTT.

This clonotype was seen a handful of times. The rearrangement uses TRBV5-1 and TRBJ1-5; D is uncertain. Trimming took 3 bases from V and 4 from J, leaving 8 bases between them. Germline CDR1 is SGHRS and CDR2 is YFSETQ. This CDR3 contains 13 residues. The CDR3 DNA reads as TGCGCCAGCAGCTCCGAGTGGAATCAGCCCCAGCATTTT. Translating gives CASSSEWNQPQHF.

This clonotype was counted many times. The chain joins TRBV24-1 to TRBJ2-3; the D is unclear. The CDR3 runs 16 residues. V lost 3 bases and J 5 bases, leaving 17 bases between the germline ends. Germline CDR1 and CDR2: KGHDR and SFDVKD. The CDR3 region has the DNA TGTGCCACCAGTGATACCATCCCCGCGAGTCGAGATACGCAGTATTTT. It specifies CATSDTIPASRDTQYF.

This clonotype has a count of ten or more. The rearrangement uses TRBV6-1 and TRBJ2-7; 8 positions agree with TRBD1. CDR1 and CDR2 from the germline V gene are MNHNS and SASEGT. The CDR3 contains 15 residues. After removal of 5 bases from V and 4 bases from J, the junction contained 10 bases not matched to a gene. CDR3 coding DNA: TGTGCCAGCAGTCCCCGACAGGGGTATGGGTACGAGCAGTACTTC. Translated, it gives CASSPRQGYGYEQYF.

The table lists this clonotype with many counts. The CDR3 protein is CASTPDRGQWSPLHF. The DNA for the CDR3 is TGTGCCAGCACCCCGGACAGGGGGCAATGGTCACCCCTCCACTTT. The chain recombines TRBV6-6 with TRBJ1-6; 11 bases are a match to TRBD1. In germline, CDR1 is MNHNY, CDR2 SVGAGI (reference sequence). The CDR3 has 15 residues. V dropped 7 bases and J dropped 10; count of bases not matched to a gene: 9.

This clonotype was seen a handful of times. This sequence joins TRBV2 and TRBJ2-3; D is undetermined. This CDR3 region has 14 residues. Germline V CDR1 and CDR2: SNHLY, FYNNEI. V was clipped by 4 bases and J by 0 bases, with 8 bases between them. CDR3 sequence reads: CASSAFTSTDTQYF. The CDR3 nucleotides read TGTGCCAGCAGTGCGTTCACTAGCACAGATACGCAGTATTTT.

This clonotype was seen a few times. The chain couples TRBV3-1 to TRBJ1-6, with D uncertain. The germline gives CDR1 LGHDT, CDR2 YNNKEL (reference sequence). V was trimmed by 1 base and J by 9 bases, leaving 13 bases between them. The CDR3 contains 15 residues. The CDR3 loop reads CASSQGDLLTSPLHF. The CDR3 bases are TGTGCCAGCAGCCAAGGAGACCTCCTCACTTCACCCCTCCACTTT.

This clonotype was counted at least ten times. The chain is built from TRBV7-2 and TRBJ2-5, with D perhaps TRBD2 (6 bases). The germline gives CDR1 SGHTA, CDR2 FQGNSA. The germline V and J ends were trimmed by 5 bases and 4 bases, with 14 bases remaining between them. CDR3 length equals 14 residues. The CDR3 spells CASSPTGGVETQYF. DNA for the CDR3: TGTGCCAGCAGCCCTACAGGAGGGGTAGAGACCCAGTACTTC.

This clonotype was detected ten times or more. Here the CDR3 reads CASWDGLGHYEQYF. The CDR3 nucleotides read TGTGCCAGCTGGGACGGCCTGGGTCACTACGAGCAGTACTTC. The V call is TRBV12-3 or TRBV12-4, the J call TRBJ2-7, with D perhaps given as TRBD1 or TRBD2 (5 bases each). Trimming removed 8 bases from V and 3 bases from J, with 17 bases in between. This CDR3 is built from 14 residues.

This clonotype was detected many times. This chain joins TRBV12-3 or TRBV12-4 and TRBJ1-1, with D tentatively TRBD1 (5 bases). The germline V and J ends were trimmed by 2 bases and 8 bases, with 12 bases remaining between them. There are 13 residues in the CDR3. This chain's CDR3 is CASSLTGGAEAFF. CDR3 DNA: TGTGCCAGCAGTTTAACAGGAGGCGCCGAAGCTTTCTTT.

This clonotype came up a few times. V and J are TRBV7-8 and TRBJ2-5; D not certain. Per the germline V gene, CDR1 is SGHVS and CDR2 is FQNEAQ. This CDR3 is 12 amino acids long. The germline V and J ends were trimmed by 5 bases and 5 bases, with 9 bases remaining between them. CDR3 region: CASSTPRETQYF. CDR3 sequence (DNA): TGTGCCAGCAGCACCCCCCGGGAGACCCAGTACTTC.

At least ten counts were recorded for this clonotype. The chain employs TRBV29-1 and TRBJ2-1; D gene unclear. With 5 bases removed from V and 7 bases from J, the gap between germline ends came to 24 bases. CDR3 length: 16 amino acids. Germline V gene data show CDR1 as SQVTM and CDR2 as ANQGSEA. CDR3 DNA sequence: TGCAGCGTTTACTCCCCAACAAGGTTAGATTTGAATGAGCAGTTCTTC. Protein product: CSVYSPTRLDLNEQFF.

This clonotype was found a few times. V gene TRBV20-1 combines with J gene TRBJ1-1; no firm D call. This CDR3 spans 13 amino acids. CDR1 is DFQATT, CDR2 SNEGSKA, per germline (reference sequence). V lost 7 bases and J 2 bases, leaving 14 bases between the germline ends. CDR3 in amino acids: CSVVVTQNTEAFF. CDR3 nucleotides: TGCAGTGTGGTAGTAACGCAAAACACTGAAGCTTTCTTT.

The chain links TRBV20-1 to TRBJ2-3, with a weak D call TRBD2 (6 bases). The CDR3 runs 17 residues. Germline values: CDR1 DFQATT, CDR2 SNEGSKA (reference sequence). V dropped 4 bases and J dropped 2 bases, with 22 bases sitting between them. The CDR3 loop is CSATDRELNPHTDTQYF. The CDR3 DNA reads TGCAGTGCTACCGATCGGGAGCTTAACCCCCACACAGATACGCAGTATTTT.

This clonotype occurred a few times. The CDR3 DNA reads as TGTGCCAGCAGCGTAGCCCAGGATTATCAGCCCCAGCATTTT. It encodes CASSVAQDYQPQHF. This chain links TRBV9 with TRBJ1-5, with no clear D. From germline, CDR1 is SGDLS and CDR2 YYNGEE. This CDR3 is 14 amino acids long. The V gene lost 0 bases and the J gene lost 5 bases, with 9 bases spanning the gap.

Ten or more counts support this clonotype. V gene TRBV27 combines with J gene TRBJ2-1; D remains ambiguous. The CDR3 spans 14 residues. The V end was cut by 1 base, the J end by 15 bases, with 19 bases between. CDR1 MNHEY and CDR2 SMNVEV come from the germline V gene (reference sequence). The CDR3 protein is CASSLYPETQDPFF. CDR3 DNA: TGTGCCAGCAGTTTATATCCCGAGACCCAGGATCCGTTCTTC.

The chain couples TRBV12-3 or TRBV12-4 to TRBJ2-3, with TRBD2 matching over 8 bases. The CDR3 contains 16 residues. Germline trimming cut 7 bases from V and 2 bases from J; bases unmatched to any gene: 11. The DNA of the CDR3 is TGTGCCAGCAAGTTGGTAGCGGGGAGATACACAGATACGCAGTATTTT. It yields the protein CASKLVAGRYTDTQYF.

This chain links TRBV29-1 with TRBJ2-1; D ambiguous. Per germline, CDR1 SQVTM and CDR2 ANQGSEA. V lost 7 bases and J lost 8, with 9 bases in between. The CDR3 runs 10 residues. CDR3: CSAWTDEQFF. CDR3 in DNA: TGCAGCGCTTGGACGGATGAGCAGTTCTTC.

This clonotype was seen repeatedly, ten times or more. The CDR3 coding sequence is TGCAGTGCTAGCCTAGCGGGAGTTCGTGAGCAGTTCTTC. It specifies CSASLAGVREQFF. V usage is TRBV20-1 and J usage is TRBJ2-1; TRBD2 aligns across 10 bases. This CDR3 has 13 residues. The germline gives CDR1 DFQATT, CDR2 SNEGSKA (reference sequence). J was trimmed by 9 bases and V by 3 bases; bases with no gene match: 5.

This clonotype occurred many times. Written as DNA, the CDR3 is TGTGCCAGCAGCCCCGGCGGGATGCAAGAGACCCAGTACTTC. This codes for CASSPGGMQETQYF. The chain couples TRBV14 to TRBJ2-5; a possible D gene is TRBD2 (6 bases). The CDR3 sequence is 14 residues long. V was cut by 4 bases and J by 2 bases, with 11 bases left in between. The V gene's germline CDR1 is SGHDN and CDR2 FVKESK.

This clonotype has at least ten counts. CDR3 in amino acids: CASSLKGQTEAFF. The CDR3 nucleotides are TGTGCCAGCAGCTTAAAGGGACAGACTGAAGCTTTCTTT. The rearrangement links TRBV7-6 to TRBJ1-1; 7 bases map to TRBD1. Trimming cost V 2 bases and J 5 bases; bases outside gene matches: 2. Per germline, CDR1 SGHVS and CDR2 FNYEAQ. This CDR3 contains 13 residues.

The table lists this clonotype with many counts. V gene TRBV7-8 combines with J gene TRBJ1-5; D gene unclear. The CDR3 covers 16 residues. V shed 0 bases and J shed 4 bases, with 13 bases lying between them. The germline V gene has CDR1 SGHVS and CDR2 FQNEAQ. The CDR3 is CASSLAGRVINQPQHF. The CDR3 DNA is TGTGCCAGCAGCTTAGCGGGAAGGGTGATAAATCAGCCCCAGCATTTT.

This clonotype was detected a few times. J is TRBJ1-5 and V is TRBV19; D may be TRBD1 (5 bases). The CDR3 has 16 amino acids. The germline V and J ends were trimmed by 3 bases and 4 bases, with 16 bases remaining between them. The germline gives CDR1 LNHDA, CDR2 SQIVND (reference sequence). The CDR3 protein is CASSIRGTGPNQPQHF. In DNA form, the CDR3 reads TGTGCCAGTAGTATTCGTGGGACCGGCCCTAATCAGCCCCAGCATTTT.

In this sample, this clonotype turned up many times. The chain carries TRBV5-1 and TRBJ1-1; possible D gene TRBD1, 5 bases. Per germline, CDR1 SGHRS and CDR2 YFSETQ. V was clipped by 0 bases and J by 0 bases, with 12 bases between them. The CDR3 is made up of 16 amino acids. CDR3 region: CASSLGHGGMNTEAFF. CDR3 nucleotides: TGCGCCAGCAGCTTGGGTCATGGGGGGATGAACACTGAAGCTTTCTTT.

This clonotype was seen a few times. The CDR3 loop reads CSAEGTGDSYEQYF. In DNA, the CDR3 is TGCAGTGCCGAGGGAACAGGGGATTCCTACGAGCAGTACTTC. The chain couples TRBV20-1 to TRBJ2-7; 7 bases are a match to TRBD1. This CDR3 has 14 residues. CDR1 and CDR2 from the germline V gene are DFQATT and SNEGSKA (reference sequence). Trimming cost V 6 bases and J 1 base; bases outside gene matches: 9.

This clonotype was seen at least ten times. The chain uses TRBV7-6 and TRBJ2-7; a weak D match, TRBD1 (6 bases). Per the germline V gene, CDR1 is SGHVS and CDR2 is FNYEAQ. The V and J ends lost 2 bases and 2 bases respectively, with 13 bases between them. There are 15 residues in the CDR3. The CDR3 protein is CASSLTTGSAYEQYF. The CDR3 region has the DNA TGTGCCAGCAGCTTAACGACAGGTTCTGCCTACGAGCAGTACTTC.

Worth noting for this clonotype: A read error is possible here, since a much larger clone lies one base away. The chain is built from TRBV5-5 and TRBJ2-3; 7 positions agree with TRBD1. The length of the CDR3 is 17 residues. CDR1 and CDR2 from the germline V gene are SGHKS and YYEKEE (reference sequence). Losses at the gene ends were 2 bases for V and 2 bases for J; bases not matched to a gene: 11. The CDR3, as DNA: TGTGCCAGCAGCTTCTACGACAGGGATTCGGACACAGATACGCAGTATTTT. It translates to CASSFYDRDSDTDTQYF.

This clonotype was counted many times. The chain combines TRBV5-1 with TRBJ1-2, with D hard to call. CDR1 is SGHRS, CDR2 YFSETQ, per germline. There are 12 residues in the CDR3. The V gene lost 4 bases and the J gene lost 8 bases, with 12 bases spanning the gap. The chain's CDR3 is CASSLMAGGYTF. The CDR3 DNA follows: TGCGCCAGCAGCCTCATGGCCGGCGGCTACACCTTC. Filled out from reference TRBV5-1 and TRBJ1-2, the complete variable domain reads KAGVTQTPRYLIKTRGQQVTLSCSPISGHRSVSWYQQTPGQGLQFLFEYFSETQRNKGNFPGRFSGRQFSNSRSEMNVSTLELGDSALYLCASSLMAGGYTFGSGTRLTVV.

This clonotype has only a few counts. V usage is TRBV3-1 and J usage is TRBJ2-6, with 9 positions matching TRBD1. CDR1 and CDR2 (germline): LGHDT, YNNKEL (reference sequence). The CDR3 has 18 residues. With V trimmed by 1 base and J by 2 bases, 6 bases remained unmatched. The chain's CDR3 is CASSQAGTGFAGANVLTF. For the CDR3, the DNA is TGTGCCAGCAGCCAAGCCGGGACAGGGTTCGCTGGGGCCAACGTCCTGACTTTC.

This clonotype has a count of ten or more. CDR3 in amino acids: CASSQVPGGKGGYTF. The CDR3 nucleotides are TGTGCCAGCAGCCAAGTTCCTGGGGGGAAGGGTGGCTACACCTTC. The chain combines TRBV3-1 with TRBJ1-2; D is possibly TRBD1 (5 bases). This CDR3 is built from 15 residues. CDR1 is LGHDT and CDR2 is YNNKEL in the germline V gene (reference sequence). V gave up 1 base and J gave up 7 bases, with 16 bases separating them.